This T cell receptor beta chain was identified in a study of OX40 agonist ivuxolimab in advanced cancers. For the study at large: Cancers in dose escalation were hepatocellular, melanoma, renal cell and head and neck.

The germline gives CDR1 SGHTA, CDR2 FQGNSA. This CDR3 is built from 14 residues. Trimming stripped 2 bases from V and 4 bases from J, with 11 bases between. Whole-study findings and limits: In the 0.1 to 3.0 mg/kg range, CD4+ and CD8+ blood T cells had expanded clonally by week 6.

A word on this clone: What it binds is not known.

Assay: immunoSEQ multiplex PCR; the TCRdb copy retains only in-frame clones and omits some. The data show 35,000 to 50,000 clones, with over 75% seen just once and approximately 2.4% held by the top ten. The sequences come from CD4+ or CD8+ T cells sorted from blood, collected in a trial of the OX40 agonist ivuxolimab. This sequence was found in an adult with an advanced solid tumor such as melanoma, head and neck, liver or kidney cancer. The V and J genes are TRBV7-2 and TRBJ1-2; D not certain. The CDR3 here is CASSLFRVSYGYTF. The CDR3 DNA is TGTGCCAGCAGCTTATTTCGAGTTAGCTATGGCTACACCTTC. Full variable domain (rest looked up from reference TRBV7-2 and TRBJ1-2): GAGVSQSPSNKVTEKGKDVELRCDPISGHTALYWYRQSLGQGLEFLIYFQGNSAPDKSGLPSDRFSAERTGGSVSTLTIQRTQQEDSAVYLCASSLFRVSYGYTFGSGTRLTVV.